Listed below are T cell receptor beta chains from one sample, sequenced in a study of blood T cells in healthy people across ages. From the 5' RACE reads, TCRdb called clonotypes with MiXCR, one entry per CDR3 protein. The sample holds around 800,000 distinct CDR3 sequences, less than 80% seen once. The sequenced sample was blood. The receptors come from a man aged 25 to 40 in good health. CDR3s include the opening cysteine and the closing phenylalanine or tryptophan. Each record gives: CDR3 protein, CDR3 DNA, D gene, CDR3 length, V gene, J gene, clone size. D genes are given only for firm matches. Rows may omit the clone size; those that give it use once, few, many or a size class.

CDR3 protein: CASSLQVTNEKLFF
CDR3 DNA: TGTGCCAGCAGCTTACAGGTTACTAATGAAAAACTGTTTTTT
D gene: -
CDR3 length: 14
V gene: TRBV7-2
J gene: TRBJ1-4
clone size: -

CDR3 protein: CATSRVISGGTYNEQFF
CDR3 DNA: TGTGCCACCAGCAGAGTGATTTCGGGGGGGACCTACAATGAGCAGTTCTTC
D gene: TRBD2
CDR3 length: 17
V gene: TRBV15
J gene: TRBJ2-1
clone size: once

CDR3 protein: CASSFRTGPNYGYTF
CDR3 DNA: TGTGCCAGCAGTTTCAGGACAGGACCTAACTATGGCTACACCTTC
D gene: TRBD1
CDR3 length: 15
V gene: TRBV27
J gene: TRBJ1-2
clone size: -

CDR3 protein: CSARGRTGAGETQYF
CDR3 DNA: TGCAGTGCTAGAGGGCGGACAGGGGCAGGAGAGACCCAGTACTTC
D gene: TRBD1
CDR3 length: 15
V gene: TRBV20-1
J gene: TRBJ2-5
clone size: -

CDR3 protein: CASSEGSGPSGANVLTF
CDR3 DNA: TGTGCCAGCAGTGAAGGGAGTGGGCCTTCTGGGGCCAACGTCCTGACTTTC
D gene: -
CDR3 length: 17
V gene: TRBV10-3
J gene: TRBJ2-6
clone size: -

CDR3 protein: CSATAGGNLYNEQFF
CDR3 DNA: TGCAGTGCTACAGCGGGGGGAAACCTTTACAATGAGCAGTTCTTC
D gene: TRBD2
CDR3 length: 15
V gene: TRBV20-1
J gene: TRBJ2-1
clone size: -

CDR3 protein: CSARDAVGRGARDTQYF
CDR3 DNA: TGCAGTGCTAGAGACGCCGTGGGGCGGGGGGCACGAGATACGCAGTATTTT
D gene: TRBD2
CDR3 length: 17
V gene: TRBV20-1
J gene: TRBJ2-3
clone size: -

CDR3 protein: CSASGRGGANEQFF
CDR3 DNA: TGCAGTGCTAGTGGGCGCGGGGGGGCAAATGAGCAGTTCTTC
D gene: TRBD2
CDR3 length: 14
V gene: TRBV20-1
J gene: TRBJ2-1
clone size: few

CDR3 protein: CSVGTGTGELFF
CDR3 DNA: TGCAGCGTCGGGACCGGCACCGGGGAGCTGTTTTTT
D gene: -
CDR3 length: 12
V gene: TRBV29-1
J gene: TRBJ2-2
clone size: -

CDR3 protein: CASSPGTSMRPLHF
CDR3 DNA: TGTGCCAGCAGCCCTGGGACCTCAATGAGACCCCTCCACTTT
D gene: -
CDR3 length: 14
V gene: TRBV7-9
J gene: TRBJ1-6
clone size: -

CDR3 protein: CASSQGAGGMSGANVLTF
CDR3 DNA: TGCGCCAGCAGCCAGGGAGCGGGGGGCATGTCTGGGGCCAACGTCCTGACTTTC
D gene: TRBD2
CDR3 length: 18
V gene: TRBV4-3
J gene: TRBJ2-6
clone size: once

CDR3 protein: CSGEVLDIQYF
CDR3 DNA: TGCAGCGGAGAGGTACTGGACATTCAGTACTTC
D gene: -
CDR3 length: 11
V gene: TRBV29-1
J gene: TRBJ2-4
clone size: few

CDR3 protein: CASGRTTDTQYF
CDR3 DNA: TGTGCCAGCGGACGGACCACAGATACGCAGTATTTT
D gene: -
CDR3 length: 12
V gene: TRBV2
J gene: TRBJ2-3
clone size: -

CDR3 protein: CASSFGSTETQYF
CDR3 DNA: TGTGCCAGCAGTTTCGGGAGTACGGAGACCCAGTACTTC
D gene: -
CDR3 length: 13
V gene: TRBV12-3/TRBV12-4
J gene: TRBJ2-5
clone size: -

CDR3 protein: CASSESQGGPSTDTQYF
CDR3 DNA: TGTGCCAGCAGTGAATCACAAGGGGGGCCCAGCACAGATACGCAGTATTTT
D gene: -
CDR3 length: 17
V gene: TRBV2
J gene: TRBJ2-3
clone size: -

CDR3 protein: CASIMNGGQAFF
CDR3 DNA: TGTGCCAGCATCATGAATGGGGGGCAGGCTTTCTTT
D gene: -
CDR3 length: 12
V gene: TRBV6-1
J gene: TRBJ1-1
clone size: -

CDR3 protein: CAISLDSSTDTQYF
CDR3 DNA: TGTGCCATCAGCCTCGACTCTAGCACAGATACGCAGTATTTT
D gene: -
CDR3 length: 14
V gene: TRBV10-3
J gene: TRBJ2-3
clone size: -

CDR3 protein: CASSLVAGGTSYEQYF
CDR3 DNA: TGTGCCAGCAGCTTAGTGGCGGGGGGGACCTCCTACGAGCAGTACTTC
D gene: TRBD2
CDR3 length: 16
V gene: TRBV7-2
J gene: TRBJ2-7
clone size: once

CDR3 protein: CATQAESYSNQPQHF
CDR3 DNA: TGCGCCACCCAGGCGGAGAGCTATAGCAATCAGCCCCAGCATTTT
D gene: -
CDR3 length: 15
V gene: TRBV4-1
J gene: TRBJ1-5
clone size: -

CDR3 protein: CSVEDGAASYEQYF
CDR3 DNA: TGCAGCGTTGAGGACGGAGCTGCCTCCTACGAGCAGTACTTC
D gene: -
CDR3 length: 14
V gene: TRBV29-1
J gene: TRBJ2-7
clone size: -

CDR3 protein: CASSLTSAGGTSSYNEQFF
CDR3 DNA: TGTGCCAGCAGCTTAACGTCAGCGGGGGGGACAAGCTCCTACAATGAGCAGTTCTTC
D gene: TRBD2
CDR3 length: 19
V gene: TRBV7-3
J gene: TRBJ2-1
clone size: -

CDR3 protein: CASSEIAVASGGETQYF
CDR3 DNA: TGTGCCAGCAGTGAAATCGCGGTGGCCTCCGGCGGGGAGACCCAGTACTTC
D gene: -
CDR3 length: 17
V gene: TRBV2
J gene: TRBJ2-5
clone size: few

CDR3 protein: CASSLTGGQETQYF
CDR3 DNA: TGTGCCAGCAGTTTAACAGGAGGCCAAGAGACCCAGTACTTC
D gene: -
CDR3 length: 14
V gene: TRBV12-3/TRBV12-4
J gene: TRBJ2-5
clone size: -

CDR3 protein: CSVEEGPRASGLAKNIQYF
CDR3 DNA: TGCAGCGTTGAAGAAGGACCACGGGCTAGCGGACTAGCCAAAAACATTCAGTACTTC
D gene: TRBD2
CDR3 length: 19
V gene: TRBV29-1
J gene: TRBJ2-4
clone size: -

CDR3 protein: CSAPREAVEQYF
CDR3 DNA: TGCAGTGCTCCTCGGGAGGCAGTCGAGCAGTACTTC
D gene: TRBD2
CDR3 length: 12
V gene: TRBV20-1
J gene: TRBJ2-7
clone size: once

CDR3 protein: CAGSSRKGSRANYGYTF
CDR3 DNA: TGTGCCGGCAGCTCACGGAAGGGGTCTCGAGCTAACTATGGCTACACCTTC
D gene: -
CDR3 length: 17
V gene: TRBV9
J gene: TRBJ1-2
clone size: -

CDR3 protein: CASSFGPNYEQYF
CDR3 DNA: TGTGCCAGCAGCTTTGGACCTAATTACGAGCAGTACTTC
D gene: -
CDR3 length: 13
V gene: TRBV7-2
J gene: TRBJ2-7
clone size: few

CDR3 protein: CASSPQNTDTQYF
CDR3 DNA: TGTGCCAGCAGCCCGCAAAACACAGATACGCAGTATTTT
D gene: -
CDR3 length: 13
V gene: TRBV7-3
J gene: TRBJ2-3
clone size: -

CDR3 protein: CASSEGATNEKLFF
CDR3 DNA: TGTGCCAGCAGTGAGGGGGCGACTAATGAAAAACTGTTTTTT
D gene: TRBD1
CDR3 length: 14
V gene: TRBV7-2
J gene: TRBJ1-4
clone size: -

CDR3 protein: CASSQDSNEREQYF
CDR3 DNA: TGCGCCAGCAGCCAAGATTCGAACGAACGCGAGCAGTACTTC
D gene: -
CDR3 length: 14
V gene: TRBV4-3
J gene: TRBJ2-7
clone size: once

CDR3 protein: CAISGEIGAKNIQYF
CDR3 DNA: TGTGCCATCAGTGGTGAGATAGGAGCCAAAAACATTCAGTACTTC
D gene: -
CDR3 length: 15
V gene: TRBV10-3
J gene: TRBJ2-4
clone size: once

CDR3 protein: CASSAGGAGSYEQYF
CDR3 DNA: TGTGCCAGCAGCGCGGGGGGGGCAGGGAGCTACGAGCAGTACTTC
D gene: TRBD2
CDR3 length: 15
V gene: TRBV9
J gene: TRBJ2-7
clone size: -

CDR3 protein: CAIQGQSNTGELFF
CDR3 DNA: TGTGCCATTCAGGGACAGTCGAACACCGGGGAGCTGTTTTTT
D gene: TRBD1
CDR3 length: 14
V gene: TRBV10-3
J gene: TRBJ2-2
clone size: -

CDR3 protein: CASSLESGQAGNEQFF
CDR3 DNA: TGTGCCAGCAGCTTAGAGTCGGGACAGGCTGGCAATGAGCAGTTCTTC
D gene: TRBD1
CDR3 length: 16
V gene: TRBV7-9
J gene: TRBJ2-1
clone size: -

CDR3 protein: CASSLVPVPGELFF
CDR3 DNA: TGCGCCAGCAGCTTGGTTCCGGTACCCGGGGAGCTGTTTTTT
D gene: -
CDR3 length: 14
V gene: TRBV5-1
J gene: TRBJ2-2
clone size: -

CDR3 protein: CSGTTGGANEKLFF
CDR3 DNA: TGCAGCGGTACGACAGGGGGCGCGAATGAAAAACTGTTTTTT
D gene: TRBD1
CDR3 length: 14
V gene: TRBV29-1
J gene: TRBJ1-4
clone size: -

CDR3 protein: CASSLRRRQETQYF
CDR3 DNA: TGTGCCAGCAGTTTGCGCCGACGGCAAGAGACCCAGTACTTC
D gene: -
CDR3 length: 14
V gene: TRBV12-3/TRBV12-4
J gene: TRBJ2-5
clone size: many

CDR3 protein: CASRLPGRDTGELFF
CDR3 DNA: TGTGCCAGCAGACTCCCCGGAAGGGATACCGGGGAGCTGTTTTTT
D gene: -
CDR3 length: 15
V gene: TRBV6-5
J gene: TRBJ2-2
clone size: -

CDR3 protein: CASSDGTADFSYEQYF
CDR3 DNA: TGTGCCAGCAGCGACGGGACAGCCGATTTCTCCTACGAGCAGTACTTC
D gene: TRBD1
CDR3 length: 16
V gene: TRBV5-5
J gene: TRBJ2-7
clone size: -

CDR3 protein: CASSQNGVIDEKLFF
CDR3 DNA: TGCGCCAGCAGCCAAAACGGGGTGATTGATGAAAAACTGTTTTTT
D gene: -
CDR3 length: 15
V gene: TRBV4-3
J gene: TRBJ1-4
clone size: -

CDR3 protein: CAWSVQGNEETQYF
CDR3 DNA: TGTGCCTGGAGTGTACAGGGGAACGAGGAGACCCAGTACTTC
D gene: TRBD1
CDR3 length: 14
V gene: TRBV30
J gene: TRBJ2-5
clone size: -

CDR3 protein: CASSFGRTVVEHEQYF
CDR3 DNA: TGTGCCAGCAGCTTTGGGCGGACGGTTGTGGAACACGAGCAGTACTTC
D gene: -
CDR3 length: 16
V gene: TRBV7-9
J gene: TRBJ2-7
clone size: -

CDR3 protein: CASSLYGGRGQGTQYF
CDR3 DNA: TGTGCCAGCAGCTTATATGGGGGGCGAGGGCAAGGGACCCAGTACTTC
D gene: -
CDR3 length: 16
V gene: TRBV7-8
J gene: TRBJ2-5
clone size: -

CDR3 protein: CASMGLADVTIYEQYF
CDR3 DNA: TGTGCCAGCATGGGACTAGCGGATGTAACCATCTACGAGCAGTACTTC
D gene: TRBD2
CDR3 length: 16
V gene: TRBV11-2
J gene: TRBJ2-7
clone size: few

CDR3 protein: CASSQDAGQGRGYTF
CDR3 DNA: TGCGCCAGCAGCCAAGATGCAGGACAGGGGAGAGGCTACACCTTC
D gene: TRBD1
CDR3 length: 15
V gene: TRBV4-3
J gene: TRBJ1-2
clone size: -

CDR3 protein: CSAREFLATGELFF
CDR3 DNA: TGCAGTGCTAGAGAGTTCCTAGCCACCGGGGAGCTGTTTTTT
D gene: -
CDR3 length: 14
V gene: TRBV20-1
J gene: TRBJ2-2
clone size: -

CDR3 protein: CATRADEQFF
CDR3 DNA: TGTGCCACCCGGGCGGATGAGCAGTTCTTC
D gene: -
CDR3 length: 10
V gene: TRBV7-9
J gene: TRBJ2-1
clone size: once

CDR3 protein: CASSRGAEGQPQHF
CDR3 DNA: TGTGCCAGCAGTCGGGGGGCAGAGGGGCAGCCCCAGCATTTT
D gene: -
CDR3 length: 14
V gene: TRBV6-2/TRBV6-3
J gene: TRBJ1-5
clone size: -

CDR3 protein: CSVSDPTSSNTDTQYF
CDR3 DNA: TGCAGCGTCTCCGACCCCACTAGCTCGAACACAGATACGCAGTATTTT
D gene: -
CDR3 length: 16
V gene: TRBV29-1
J gene: TRBJ2-3
clone size: many

CDR3 protein: CASMGPYEQYF
CDR3 DNA: TGTGCCAGTATGGGGCCCTACGAGCAGTACTTC
D gene: -
CDR3 length: 11
V gene: TRBV19
J gene: TRBJ2-7
clone size: -

CDR3 protein: CSVPTPGRYNEQFF
CDR3 DNA: TGCAGCGTCCCCACGCCAGGGAGATACAATGAGCAGTTCTTC
D gene: -
CDR3 length: 14
V gene: TRBV29-1
J gene: TRBJ2-1
clone size: -

CDR3 protein: CASSVDGTGNQPQHF
CDR3 DNA: TGTGCCAGCAGCGTAGACGGGACAGGCAATCAGCCCCAGCATTTT
D gene: TRBD1
CDR3 length: 15
V gene: TRBV9
J gene: TRBJ1-5
clone size: once

CDR3 protein: CASSQPGLAGRHEQFF
CDR3 DNA: TGCGCCAGCAGCCAGCCCGGACTAGCGGGGAGGCATGAGCAGTTCTTC
D gene: TRBD2
CDR3 length: 16
V gene: TRBV4-3
J gene: TRBJ2-1
clone size: -